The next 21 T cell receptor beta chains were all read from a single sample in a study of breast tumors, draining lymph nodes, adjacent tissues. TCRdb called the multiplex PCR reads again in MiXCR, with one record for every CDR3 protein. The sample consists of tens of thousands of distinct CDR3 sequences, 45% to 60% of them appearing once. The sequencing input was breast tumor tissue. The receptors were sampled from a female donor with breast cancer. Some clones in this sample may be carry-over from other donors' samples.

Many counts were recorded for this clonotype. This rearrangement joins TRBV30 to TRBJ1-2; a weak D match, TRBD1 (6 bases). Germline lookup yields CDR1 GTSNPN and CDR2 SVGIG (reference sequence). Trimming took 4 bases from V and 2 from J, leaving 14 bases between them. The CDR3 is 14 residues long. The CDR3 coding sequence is TGTGCCTGGAAGACCCTAGGACAGAACTATGGCTACACCTTC. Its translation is CAWKTLGQNYGYTF.

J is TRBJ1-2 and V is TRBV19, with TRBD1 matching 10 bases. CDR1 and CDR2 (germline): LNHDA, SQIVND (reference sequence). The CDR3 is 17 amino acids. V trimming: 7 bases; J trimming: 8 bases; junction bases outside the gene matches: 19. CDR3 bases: TGTGCCAGTAATCAGGACAGGGGGATCACGGACCTCAAGGGCTACACCTTC. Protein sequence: CASNQDRGITDLKGYTF.

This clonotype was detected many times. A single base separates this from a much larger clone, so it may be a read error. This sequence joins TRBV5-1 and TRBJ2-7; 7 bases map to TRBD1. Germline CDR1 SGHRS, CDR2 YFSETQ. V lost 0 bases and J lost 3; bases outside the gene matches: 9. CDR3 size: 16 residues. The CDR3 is CASSLGHRDSVYEQYF. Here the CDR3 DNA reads TGCGCCAGCAGCTTGGGCCACCGGGACAGCGTCTACGAGCAGTACTTC.

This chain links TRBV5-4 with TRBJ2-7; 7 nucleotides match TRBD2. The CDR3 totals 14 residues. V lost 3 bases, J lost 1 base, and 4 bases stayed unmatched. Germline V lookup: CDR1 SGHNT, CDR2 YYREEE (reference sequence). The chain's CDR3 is CASSWGRESYEQYF. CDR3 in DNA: TGTGCCAGCAGCTGGGGGAGGGAGTCCTACGAGCAGTACTTC.

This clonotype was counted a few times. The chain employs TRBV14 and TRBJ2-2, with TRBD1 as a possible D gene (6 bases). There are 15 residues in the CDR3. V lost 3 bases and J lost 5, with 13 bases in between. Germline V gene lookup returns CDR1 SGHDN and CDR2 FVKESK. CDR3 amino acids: CASSQQGWSTGELFF. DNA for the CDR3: TGTGCCAGCAGCCAGCAGGGGTGGAGTACCGGGGAGCTGTTTTTT.

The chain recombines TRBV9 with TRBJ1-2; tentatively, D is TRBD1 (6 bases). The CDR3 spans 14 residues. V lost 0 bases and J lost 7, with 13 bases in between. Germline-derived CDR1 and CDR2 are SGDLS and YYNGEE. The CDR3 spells CASSVDLTGAGYTF. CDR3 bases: TGTGCCAGCAGCGTAGATCTGACGGGGGCTGGCTACACCTTC. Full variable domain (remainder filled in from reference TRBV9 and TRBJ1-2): DSGVTQTPKHLITATGQRVTLRCSPRSGDLSVYWYQQSLDQGLQFLIQYYNGEERAKGNILERFSAQQFPDLHSELNLSSLELGDSALYFCASSVDLTGAGYTFGSGTRLTVV.

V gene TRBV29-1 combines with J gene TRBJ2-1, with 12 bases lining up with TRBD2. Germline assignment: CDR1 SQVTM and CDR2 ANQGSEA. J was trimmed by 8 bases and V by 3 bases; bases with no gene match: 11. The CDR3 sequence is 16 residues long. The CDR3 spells CSVEEYLAGGPHEQFF. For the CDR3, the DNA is TGCAGCGTTGAGGAGTATCTAGCGGGAGGGCCACATGAGCAGTTCTTC.

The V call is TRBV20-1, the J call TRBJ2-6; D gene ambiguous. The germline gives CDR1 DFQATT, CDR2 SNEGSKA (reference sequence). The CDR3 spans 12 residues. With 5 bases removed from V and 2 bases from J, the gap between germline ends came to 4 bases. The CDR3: CSAETGANVLTF. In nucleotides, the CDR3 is TGCAGTGCTGAGACTGGGGCCAACGTCCTGACTTTC.

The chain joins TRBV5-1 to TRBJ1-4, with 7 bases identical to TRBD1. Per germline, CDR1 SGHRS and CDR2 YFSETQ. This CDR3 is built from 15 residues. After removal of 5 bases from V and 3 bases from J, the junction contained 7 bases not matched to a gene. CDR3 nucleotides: TGCGCCAGCAGATGGCAGGGGGGTGCTAATGAAAAACTGTTTTTT. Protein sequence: CASRWQGGANEKLFF.

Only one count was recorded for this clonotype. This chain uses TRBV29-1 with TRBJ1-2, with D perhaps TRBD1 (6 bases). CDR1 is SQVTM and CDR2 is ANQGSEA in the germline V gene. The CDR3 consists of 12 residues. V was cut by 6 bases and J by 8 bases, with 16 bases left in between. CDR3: CSVAWGATGYTF. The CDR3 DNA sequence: TGCAGCGTGGCCTGGGGGGCGACGGGCTACACCTTC.

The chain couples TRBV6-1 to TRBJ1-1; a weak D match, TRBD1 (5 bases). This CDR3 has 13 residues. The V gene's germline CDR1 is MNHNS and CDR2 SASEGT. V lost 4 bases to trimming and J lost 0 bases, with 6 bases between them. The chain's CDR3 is CASSGQMNTEAFF. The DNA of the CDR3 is TGTGCCAGCAGTGGACAGATGAACACTGAAGCTTTCTTT.

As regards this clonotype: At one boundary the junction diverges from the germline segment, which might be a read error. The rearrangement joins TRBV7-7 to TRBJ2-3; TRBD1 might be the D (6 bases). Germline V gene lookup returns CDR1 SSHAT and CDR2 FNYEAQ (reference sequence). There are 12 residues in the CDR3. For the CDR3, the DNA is TGTGCTAGCAGCTTAGGAAGGGGGACGCAGTATTTT. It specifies CASSLGRGTQYF. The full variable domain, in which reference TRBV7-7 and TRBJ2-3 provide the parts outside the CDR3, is GAGVSQSPRYKVTKRGQDVTLRCDPISSHATLYWYQQALGQGPEFLTYFNYEAQPDKSGLPSDRFSAERPEGSISTLTIQRTEQRDSAMYRCASSLGRGTQYFGPGTRLTVL.

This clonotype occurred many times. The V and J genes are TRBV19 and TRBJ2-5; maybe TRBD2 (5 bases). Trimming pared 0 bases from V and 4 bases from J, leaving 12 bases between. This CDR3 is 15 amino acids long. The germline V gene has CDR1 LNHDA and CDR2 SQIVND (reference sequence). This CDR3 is CASSIDSGSGETQYF. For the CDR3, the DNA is TGTGCCAGTAGTATAGATTCGGGGTCAGGAGAGACCCAGTACTTC.

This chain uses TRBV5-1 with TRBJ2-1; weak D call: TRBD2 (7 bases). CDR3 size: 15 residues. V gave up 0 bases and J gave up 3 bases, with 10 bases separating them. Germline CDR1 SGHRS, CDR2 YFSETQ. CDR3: CASSLGEGGYNEQFF. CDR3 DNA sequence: TGCGCCAGCAGCTTGGGGGAGGGGGGCTACAATGAGCAGTTCTTC.

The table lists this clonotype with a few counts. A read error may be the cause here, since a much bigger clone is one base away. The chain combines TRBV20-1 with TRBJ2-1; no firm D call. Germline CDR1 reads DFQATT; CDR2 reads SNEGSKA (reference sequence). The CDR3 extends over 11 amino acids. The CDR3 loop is CSASDHNEQSF. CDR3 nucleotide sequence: TGCAGTGCTTCGGACCACAATGAGCAGTCCTTC.

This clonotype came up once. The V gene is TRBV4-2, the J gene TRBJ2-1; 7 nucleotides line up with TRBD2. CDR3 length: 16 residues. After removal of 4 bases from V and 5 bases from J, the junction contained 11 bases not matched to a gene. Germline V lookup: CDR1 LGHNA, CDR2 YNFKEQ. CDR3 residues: CASSRQASGVDNEQFF. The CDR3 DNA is TGTGCCAGCAGCCGCCAAGCTAGCGGAGTTGACAATGAGCAGTTCTTC.

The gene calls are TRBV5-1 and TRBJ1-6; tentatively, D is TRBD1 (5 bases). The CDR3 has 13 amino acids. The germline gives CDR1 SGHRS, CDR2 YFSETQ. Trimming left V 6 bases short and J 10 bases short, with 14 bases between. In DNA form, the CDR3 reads TGCGCCAGCACCCCGGGGGGGTACTCACCCCTCCACTTT. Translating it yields CASTPGGYSPLHF.

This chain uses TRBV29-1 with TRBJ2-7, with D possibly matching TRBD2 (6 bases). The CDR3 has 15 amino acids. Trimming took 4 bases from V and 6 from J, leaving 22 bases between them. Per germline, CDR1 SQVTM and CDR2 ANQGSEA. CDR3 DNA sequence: TGCAGCGTTGCCCAGAACACCGGACCGGAGGGCGAGCAGTACTTC. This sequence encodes CSVAQNTGPEGEQYF.

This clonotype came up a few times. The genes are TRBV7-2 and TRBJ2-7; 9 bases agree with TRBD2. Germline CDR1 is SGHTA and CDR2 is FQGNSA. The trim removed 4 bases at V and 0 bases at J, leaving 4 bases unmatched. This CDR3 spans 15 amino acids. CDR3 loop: CASSYKAGGSYEQYF. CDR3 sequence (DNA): TGTGCCAGCAGCTACAAAGCGGGAGGCTCCTACGAGCAGTACTTC.

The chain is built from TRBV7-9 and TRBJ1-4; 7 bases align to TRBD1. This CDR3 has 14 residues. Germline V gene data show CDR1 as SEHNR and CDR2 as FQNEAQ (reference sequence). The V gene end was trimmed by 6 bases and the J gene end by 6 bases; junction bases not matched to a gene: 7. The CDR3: CASRSGTVDEKLFF. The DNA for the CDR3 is TGTGCCAGCAGGTCCGGGACAGTCGATGAAAAACTGTTTTTT.

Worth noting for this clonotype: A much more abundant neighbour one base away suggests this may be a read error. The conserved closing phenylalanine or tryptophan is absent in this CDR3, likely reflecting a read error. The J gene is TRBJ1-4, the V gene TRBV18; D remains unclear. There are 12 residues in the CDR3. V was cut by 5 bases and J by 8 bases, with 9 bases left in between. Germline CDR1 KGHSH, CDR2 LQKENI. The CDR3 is CASSKDDEKLFS. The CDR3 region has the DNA TGTGCCAGCTCAAAGGACGACGAAAAACTGTTTTCT.